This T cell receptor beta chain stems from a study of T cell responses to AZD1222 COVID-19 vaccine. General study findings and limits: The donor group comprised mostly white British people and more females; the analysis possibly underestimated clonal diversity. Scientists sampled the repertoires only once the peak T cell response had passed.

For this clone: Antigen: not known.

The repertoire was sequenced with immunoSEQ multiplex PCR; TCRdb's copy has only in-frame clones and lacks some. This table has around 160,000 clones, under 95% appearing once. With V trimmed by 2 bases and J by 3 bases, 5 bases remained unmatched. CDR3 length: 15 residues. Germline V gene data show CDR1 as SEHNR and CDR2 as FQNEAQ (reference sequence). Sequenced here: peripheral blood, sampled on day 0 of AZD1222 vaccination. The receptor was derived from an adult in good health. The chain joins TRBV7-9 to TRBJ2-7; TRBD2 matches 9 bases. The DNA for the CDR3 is TGTGCCAGCAGCTTATCCCTAGCGGGAAACTACGAGCAGTACTTC. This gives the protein CASSLSLAGNYEQYF.